Each of the 22 T cell receptor beta chains below was sequenced from the same sample in a study of human T cells and chemical hapten exposure. Regarding time point: patch test 3, about 24 weeks after DPC sensitization. Indicated treatment: therapeutic diphenylcyclopropenone sensitization with weekly scalp DPC. Each CDR3 protein gets one entry after TCRdb re-called the RACE reads with MiXCR. The sample contains about 190,000 distinct CDR3 sequences, under 25% of which appear only once. The sample in question was whole blood, obtained in connection with sensitization to the hapten diphenylcyclopropenone (DPC). These receptors all stem from a woman aged 40 to 55 with alopecia areata. Some clones in this sample may be carry-over from other donors' samples.

This chain links TRBV2 with TRBJ2-7; D may be TRBD1 (5 bases). Germline V gene sequence: CDR1 SNHLY, CDR2 FYNNEI. There are 13 residues in the CDR3. V was clipped by 7 bases and J by 2 bases, with 12 bases between them. The CDR3 bases are TGTGCCAGCAACTCAGGGCTCACCTACGAGCAGTACTTC. Its translation: CASNSGLTYEQYF. The full variable domain, completed using reference TRBV2 and TRBJ2-7, is EPEVTQTPSHQVTQMGQEVILRCVPISNHLYFYWYRQILGQKVEFLVSFYNNEISEKSEIFDDQFSVERPDGSNFTLKIRSTKLEDSAMYFCASNSGLTYEQYFGPGTRLTVT.

The J gene is TRBJ2-4, the V gene TRBV6-2 or TRBV6-3; D is possibly TRBD2 (5 bases). Trimming stripped 5 bases from V and 3 bases from J, with 11 bases between. This CDR3 comprises 14 residues. In germline, CDR1 is MNHEY, CDR2 SVGEGT. CDR3 sequence reads: CASSSGIIKNIQYF. The CDR3 DNA reads TGTGCCAGCAGTAGCGGAATAATCAAAAACATTCAGTACTTC.

This clonotype has more than one count but fewer than ten. The rearrangement uses TRBV12-3 or TRBV12-4 and TRBJ2-7; D is possibly TRBD1 (5 bases). V shed 3 bases and J shed 13 bases, with 13 bases lying between them. CDR3 length: 11 residues. The CDR3 protein is CASSFQGRQYF. As DNA, the CDR3 is TGTGCCAGCAGTTTTCAGGGTCGCCAATACTTC.

This chain uses TRBV12-3 or TRBV12-4 with TRBJ2-1; TRBD2 aligns across 7 bases. The V gene end was trimmed by 5 bases and the J gene end by 2 bases; junction bases not matched to a gene: 6. The CDR3 extends over 15 amino acids. The CDR3 spells CASSLRGETYNEQFF. The CDR3 DNA sequence: TGTGCCAGCAGTCTCCGGGGGGAAACCTACAATGAGCAGTTCTTC.

This clonotype has more than one count but fewer than ten. The chain links TRBV9 to TRBJ1-6; TRBD1 agrees at 8 bases. This CDR3 region has 16 residues. J was trimmed by 8 bases and V by 4 bases; bases with no gene match: 11. Germline V lookup: CDR1 SGDLS, CDR2 YYNGEE. The CDR3 spells CASSLSMDRVDSPLHF. In DNA, the CDR3 is TGTGCCAGCAGCCTCAGTATGGACAGGGTCGATTCACCCCTCCACTTT. The entire variable domain, with the rest obtained from reference TRBV9 and TRBJ1-6, is as follows: DSGVTQTPKHLITATGQRVTLRCSPRSGDLSVYWYQQSLDQGLQFLIQYYNGEERAKGNILERFSAQQFPDLHSELNLSSLELGDSALYFCASSLSMDRVDSPLHFGNGTRLTVT.

V usage is TRBV28 and J usage is TRBJ2-7, with TRBD1 matching over 8 bases. Germline V gene sequence: CDR1 MDHEN, CDR2 SYDVKM. V shed 5 bases and J 5 bases; nucleotides not matched to a gene: 2. The CDR3 is made up of 12 amino acids. CDR3 region: CASSPDRDEQYF. CDR3 in DNA: TGTGCCAGCAGTCCGGACAGGGACGAGCAGTACTTC.

V gene TRBV20-1 combines with J gene TRBJ2-1; D is possibly TRBD2 (6 bases). Germline V gene sequence: CDR1 DFQATT, CDR2 SNEGSKA (reference sequence). This CDR3 is built from 15 residues. V shed 3 bases and J shed 9 bases, with 21 bases lying between them. This CDR3 is CSASYRDSRLLEQFF. The CDR3 bases are TGCAGTGCTAGCTACCGGGACTCTCGTTTACTTGAGCAGTTCTTC.

The chain carries TRBV24-1 and TRBJ2-1; D unclear. V lost 1 base and J lost 8, with 2 bases in between. The V gene's germline CDR1 is KGHDR and CDR2 SFDVKD. The CDR3 runs 11 residues. This CDR3 reads CATSDFHEQFF. The DNA of the CDR3 is TGTGCCACCAGTGATTTCCATGAGCAGTTCTTC.

This rearrangement joins TRBV20-1 to TRBJ2-7; 11 bases line up with TRBD2. Germline lookup yields CDR1 DFQATT and CDR2 SNEGSKA (reference sequence). The CDR3 runs to 17 residues. The junction had 9 bases not matched to a gene; V was cut back by 0 bases and J by 2 bases. The CDR3 protein is CSARDGRLAGKAYEQYF. CDR3 DNA: TGCAGTGCTAGAGATGGCCGACTAGCGGGAAAGGCCTACGAGCAGTACTTC.

This clonotype has more than one count but fewer than ten. V usage is TRBV24-1 and J usage is TRBJ1-5, with D possibly being TRBD1 (5 bases). The ends were cut back, 5 bases at V and 9 bases at J, with 10 bases in the middle. The CDR3 consists of 12 residues. CDR1 and CDR2 (germline): KGHDR, SFDVKD. The CDR3: CATSAGGRPQHF. DNA for the CDR3: TGTGCCACCAGTGCCGGGGGGAGGCCCCAGCATTTT.

This sequence joins TRBV28 and TRBJ1-1; no clear D gene. The CDR3 length is 15 residues. The germline V and J ends were trimmed by 0 bases and 2 bases, with 10 bases remaining between them. In germline, CDR1 is MDHEN, CDR2 SYDVKM. The DNA of the CDR3 is TGTGCCAGCAGTTTATGGGGCTCGGGTAACACTGAAGCTTTCTTT. Amino acid sequence: CASSLWGSGNTEAFF.

This clonotype has only a few counts. V and J are TRBV6-2 or TRBV6-3 and TRBJ2-3; tentative D call: TRBD2 (6 bases). Trimming removed 6 bases from V and 4 bases from J, with 11 bases in between. Germline V gene sequence: CDR1 MNHEY, CDR2 SVGEGT. The CDR3 sequence is 13 residues long. The CDR3 protein is CASRTSSADTQYF. In DNA form, the CDR3 reads TGTGCCAGCAGGACTAGTTCAGCAGATACGCAGTATTTT.

This clonotype was seen repeatedly, ten times or more. This rearrangement joins TRBV27 to TRBJ1-5; a possible D gene is TRBD1 (5 bases). The germline V gene encodes CDR1 MNHEY and CDR2 SMNVEV (reference sequence). Between the trimmed V and J ends, which lost 7 bases and 7 bases, there was a span of 14 bases. CDR3 length equals 13 residues. CDR3 region: CASTSGAEQPQHF. As DNA, the CDR3 is TGTGCCAGCACCTCTGGGGCTGAGCAGCCCCAGCATTTT.

The chain combines TRBV6-6 with TRBJ2-5, with 8 positions matching TRBD2. The CDR3 runs to 15 residues. CDR1 and CDR2 from the germline V gene are MNHNY and SVGAGI (reference sequence). With V trimmed by 2 bases and J by 2 bases, 4 bases remained unmatched. CDR3 DNA: TGTGCCAGCAGTTACCCCCAGCGGGGGCAAGAGACCCAGTACTTC. Translation gives CASSYPQRGQETQYF.

The chain carries TRBV25-1 and TRBJ2-3, with 14 bases aligning to TRBD2. CDR3 length equals 15 residues. Germline-derived CDR1 and CDR2 are MGHDK and SYGVNS. After removal of 6 bases from V and 2 bases from J, the junction contained 1 base not matched to a gene. In nucleotides, the CDR3 is TGTGCCAGCAGGGGACTAGCGGGGGCCACAGATACGCAGTATTTT. Protein product: CASRGLAGATDTQYF.

This clonotype was picked up one time. The gene calls are TRBV27 and TRBJ2-2, with 10 nucleotides matching TRBD1. CDR1 is MNHEY, CDR2 SMNVEV, per germline (reference sequence). V was pared by 6 bases and J by 4 bases, with 8 bases of the junction left unmatched. This CDR3 region has 16 residues. The CDR3 protein is CASRKNRDRGTGELFF. The DNA for the CDR3 is TGTGCCAGCAGGAAAAACCGGGACAGGGGCACCGGGGAGCTGTTTTTT.

This clonotype came up a few times. V gene TRBV24-1 combines with J gene TRBJ2-1; D not resolved. CDR1 is KGHDR, CDR2 SFDVKD, per germline. This CDR3 has 12 residues. Deletions cut 9 bases from V and 2 bases from J, with 7 bases between. The CDR3 bases are TGTGCCACCCGCTTGGCCTACAATGAGCAGTTCTTC. It yields the protein CATRLAYNEQFF.

V is TRBV20-1 and J is TRBJ2-1; D is perhaps TRBD1 or TRBD2 (5 bases each). This CDR3 comprises 15 residues. Germline V gives CDR1 DFQATT, CDR2 SNEGSKA (reference sequence). V lost 0 bases to trimming and J lost 3 bases, with 12 bases between them. The CDR3 reads CSARDPGRNYNEQFF. The CDR3 DNA is TGCAGTGCTAGAGACCCGGGACGGAACTACAATGAGCAGTTCTTC.

This clonotype was detected a few times. The genes are TRBV28 and TRBJ2-7; 9 bases align to TRBD2. Per the germline V gene, CDR1 is MDHEN and CDR2 is SYDVKM. CDR3 length: 15 residues. The ends lost 7 bases at V and 2 bases at J; junction bases unmatched: 9. CDR3 nucleotide sequence: TGTGCCAGCAACCCCCTTGGCGGGAGGGCCTACGAGCAGTACTTC. This encodes CASNPLGGRAYEQYF.

CDR3 bases: TGTGCCAGCAGCCAAGGGCGGGGGACCGCCAAAAACATTCAGTACTTC. The encoded protein is CASSQGRGTAKNIQYF. The chain uses TRBV14 and TRBJ2-4; the match to TRBD2 covers 7 bases. The CDR3 consists of 16 residues. Losses at the gene ends were 1 base for V and 1 base for J; bases not matched to a gene: 4. CDR1 SGHDN and CDR2 FVKESK come from the germline V gene.

V usage is TRBV18 and J usage is TRBJ2-5; no definite D call. This CDR3 is 12 amino acids long. The ends were cut back, 3 bases at V and 5 bases at J, with 7 bases in the middle. Germline CDR1 and CDR2: KGHSH and LQKENI. CDR3 DNA sequence: TGTGCCAGCTCACCGGGGTCGGAGACCCAGTACTTC. This translates into CASSPGSETQYF.

The genes are TRBV28 and TRBJ2-3; D perhaps matches TRBD2 (6 bases). The CDR3 spans 16 residues. The V end was cut by 5 bases, the J end by 0 bases, with 15 bases between. Germline V gene data show CDR1 as MDHEN and CDR2 as SYDVKM. This chain's CDR3 is CASSPSLAVSTDTQYF. The CDR3 bases are TGTGCCAGCAGTCCTTCCTTAGCGGTTAGCACAGATACGCAGTATTTT.